Listed below are T cell receptor beta chains from one sample, sequenced in a study of cytomegalovirus exposure and HLA in healthy donors. Method: immunoSEQ multiplex PCR; TCRdb's copy keeps in-frame clones and lacks some. The data show fewer than 110,000 clones, 77% seen once. The specimen sequenced was PBMCs. The receptors derive from a male donor in good health and CMV-seronegative. Both conserved end residues are part of each CDR3. Fields, in order: J gene, D gene, V gene, clone size, CDR3 DNA, CDR3 protein. D genes are given only for firm matches. The size entry is marked missing in some rows and otherwise reads once, few, many or a size class.

J: TRBJ2-1; D: NA; V: TRBV30; size: NA; DNA: TGTGCCTGGAGTGTGGGCGGCAGGGCGGCCGATGAGCAGTTCTTC; CDR3: CAWSVGGRAADEQFF
J: TRBJ2-7; D: TRBD1; V: TRBV15; size: NA; DNA: TGTGCCACCAGCACTGACAGGGCGAGCTCCTACGAGCAGTACTTC; CDR3: CATSTDRASSYEQYF
J: TRBJ2-1; D: TRBD1; V: TRBV10-1; size: few; DNA: TGCGCCAGCAGTGAGTCGGGGACAGGGGGCTACAATGAGCAGTTCTTC; CDR3: CASSESGTGGYNEQFF
J: TRBJ2-3; D: NA; V: TRBV27; size: NA; DNA: TGTGCCAGCAGTCGTAGCGTCACTGCAGATACGCAGTATTTT; CDR3: CASSRSVTADTQYF
J: TRBJ1-3; D: NA; V: TRBV4-2; size: NA; DNA: TGTGCCAGCAGCCAAGGGGTGCAGGGTACTGGAAACACCATATATTTT; CDR3: CASSQGVQGTGNTIYF
J: TRBJ2-3; D: TRBD1; V: TRBV6-1; size: NA; DNA: TGTGCCAGCAGTGGACCGGGACAGGGCCGGAGGGCCTGGGGAGATACGCAGTATTTT; CDR3: CASSGPGQGRRAWGDTQYF
J: TRBJ2-7; D: TRBD2; V: TRBV13; size: NA; DNA: TGTGCCAGCAGCCGCATCTTCCCTCGTGCGGGAGTAAGGGGTGGCTCCTACGAGCAGTACTTC; CDR3: CASSRIFPRAGVRGGSYEQYF
J: TRBJ1-5; D: TRBD1; V: TRBV6-1; size: NA; DNA: TGTGCCAGCAGTGAAAGCCTTAACAGGGGCCGCAATCAGCCCCAGCATTTT; CDR3: CASSESLNRGRNQPQHF
J: TRBJ2-3; D: NA; V: TRBV29-1; size: NA; DNA: TGCAGCGTCGTCTTGGGGCGGGGAACAGATACGCAGTATTTT; CDR3: CSVVLGRGTDTQYF
J: TRBJ2-7; D: NA; V: TRBV30; size: NA; DNA: TGTGCCTGGAACAGGGATTACGAGCAGTACTTC; CDR3: CAWNRDYEQYF
J: TRBJ2-1; D: TRBD2; V: TRBV4-1; size: NA; DNA: TGCGCCAGCAGAACTCTAGCGGGAGGTAATGAGCAGTTCTTC; CDR3: CASRTLAGGNEQFF
J: TRBJ2-5; D: TRBD2; V: TRBV2; size: NA; DNA: TGTGCCAGCATCGAGGGAGGGCCGAGGGAGACCCAGTACTTC; CDR3: CASIEGGPRETQYF
J: TRBJ1-1; D: TRBD1; V: TRBV5-1; size: NA; DNA: TGCGCCAGCAGCACCGGGACAGGGGAGGGGGCTTTCTTT; CDR3: CASSTGTGEGAFF
J: TRBJ2-1; D: NA; V: TRBV28; size: NA; DNA: TGTGCCAGCAGTTTACTGGGGAGCTCCTACAATGAGCAGTTCTTC; CDR3: CASSLLGSSYNEQFF
J: TRBJ2-3; D: TRBD2; V: TRBV19; size: NA; DNA: TGTGCCACCGTAGCGGGAGATAGCACAGATACGCAGTATTTT; CDR3: CATVAGDSTDTQYF
J: TRBJ2-1; D: TRBD2; V: TRBV11-2; size: NA; DNA: TGTGCCAGCAGCTTTCCTAGCGGCTCCTACAATGAGCAGTTCTTC; CDR3: CASSFPSGSYNEQFF
J: TRBJ2-7; D: NA; V: TRBV2; size: NA; DNA: TGTGCCAGCACATTATGGGGAGGCGAGAACGAGCAGTACTTC; CDR3: CASTLWGGENEQYF
J: TRBJ1-1; D: TRBD1; V: TRBV12-5; size: NA; DNA: TGTGCTAGTGGTACGACAGGGGACTCTGAAGCTTTCTTT; CDR3: CASGTTGDSEAFF
J: TRBJ2-7; D: TRBD1; V: TRBV13; size: NA; DNA: TGTGCCAGCAGCTCCTCAGGGGGCGCCGGCCTCTACGAGCAGTACTTC; CDR3: CASSSSGGAGLYEQYF
J: TRBJ2-4; D: TRBD2; V: TRBV7-9; size: NA; DNA: TGTGCCAGCAGCTTAGTAGGGACTAGCGGGAGGAATTGGAACATTCAGTACTTC; CDR3: CASSLVGTSGRNWNIQYF
J: TRBJ2-7; D: TRBD1; V: TRBV6-4; size: NA; DNA: TGTGCCAGCAGAGAGACGGGACAGAAGATTTACGAGCAGTACTTC; CDR3: CASRETGQKIYEQYF
J: TRBJ2-6; D: TRBD2; V: TRBV28; size: few; DNA: TGTGCCAGCAGTTACGGGGGGGTCCATGGTGGGGCCAACGTCCTGACTTTC; CDR3: CASSYGGVHGGANVLTF
J: TRBJ2-6; D: TRBD1; V: TRBV28; size: NA; DNA: TGTGCCAGCAGTCGGGGACAGCCCTCTGGGGCCAACGTCCTGACTTTC; CDR3: CASSRGQPSGANVLTF
J: TRBJ2-3; D: TRBD1; V: TRBV25-1; size: NA; DNA: TGTGCCAGCACCCTGACAGGGGGAAGTACAGATACGCAGTATTTT; CDR3: CASTLTGGSTDTQYF
J: TRBJ1-1; D: TRBD1; V: TRBV29-1; size: NA; DNA: TGCAGCGTTGAAGAGTCCCGCCAGGGGGTCTCTGAAGCTTTCTTT; CDR3: CSVEESRQGVSEAFF
J: TRBJ2-3; D: TRBD1; V: TRBV19; size: once; DNA: TGTGCCAGTAGTTTACAGGGGAATACGCAGTATTTT; CDR3: CASSLQGNTQYF
J: TRBJ1-1; D: TRBD1; V: TRBV7-9; size: NA; DNA: TGTGCCAGCAGTTCCGGGACAGGCTGGGCTGAAGCTTTCTTT; CDR3: CASSSGTGWAEAFF